This TCR beta chain was recorded in a study of T cell changes during pregnancy in multiple sclerosis. Germline V gene data show CDR1 as KGHSH and CDR2 as LQKENI. The CDR3 is 16 amino acids. The junction had 9 bases not matched to a gene; V was cut back by 0 bases and J by 8 bases. Sequencing was performed with immunoSEQ multiplex PCR; in TCRdb, only in-frame clones are kept and a portion is missing. The data show about 77,000 clones, 85% to 95% seen once. This chain links TRBV18 with TRBJ2-1, with 8 bases matching TRBD1. Sequenced here: peripheral blood, sampled after pregnancy. This receptor was obtained from a female donor in good health, enrolled as a control in a pregnancy study. The CDR3 DNA sequence: TGTGCCAGCTCACCACCGGCAGGGGGCGCGTCCCATGAGCAGTTCTTC. It yields the protein CASSPPAGGASHEQFF.